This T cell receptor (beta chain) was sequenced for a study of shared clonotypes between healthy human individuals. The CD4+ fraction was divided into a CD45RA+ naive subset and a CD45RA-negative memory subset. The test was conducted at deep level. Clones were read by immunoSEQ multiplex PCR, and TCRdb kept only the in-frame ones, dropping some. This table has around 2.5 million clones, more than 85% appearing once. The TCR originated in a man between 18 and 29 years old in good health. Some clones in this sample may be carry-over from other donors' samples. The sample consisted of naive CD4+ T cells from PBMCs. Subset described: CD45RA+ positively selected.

In DNA form, the CDR3 reads TGTGCCAGCGGAGCAGACAGGGGGGTAACCGGGGAGCTGTTTTTT. It yields the protein CASGADRGVTGELFF. J is TRBJ2-2 and V is TRBV5-6; 9 bases are shared with TRBD1. V trimming: 7 bases; J trimming: 5 bases; junction bases outside the gene matches: 9. The CDR3 spans 15 residues. Per the germline V gene, CDR1 is SGHDT and CDR2 is YYEEEE.